This T cell receptor beta chain was retrieved from a study of shared clonotypes between healthy human individuals. General study findings and limits: Of the naive CD4 clonotypes, roughly 5% were shared across a handful of donors. Limitation of the genetic and exposure-history diversity represented came from the few donors.

A deep-level run was used for the assay. The assay was immunoSEQ multiplex PCR, and TCRdb's table has in-frame clones only and misses some. Among roughly 410,000 clones, just over 95% were seen once, and the ten largest hold about 0.32%. The CDR3 contains 11 residues. Germline CDR1 reads GTSNPN; CDR2 reads SVGIG (reference sequence). V lost 6 bases and J 3 bases, leaving 6 bases between the germline ends. For this clone: Its antigen is as yet unknown.

The chain carries TRBV30 and TRBJ2-1; D uncertain. The sequence came from a man between 25 and 39 years old in good health. The sample was memory CD8+ T cells sorted from blood. Regarding subset: CD45RO+ cells pooled with CCR7-negative TemRA cells. CDR3 amino acids: CACTLYNEQFF. CDR3 coding DNA: TGTGCCTGTACCCTCTACAATGAGCAGTTCTTC.